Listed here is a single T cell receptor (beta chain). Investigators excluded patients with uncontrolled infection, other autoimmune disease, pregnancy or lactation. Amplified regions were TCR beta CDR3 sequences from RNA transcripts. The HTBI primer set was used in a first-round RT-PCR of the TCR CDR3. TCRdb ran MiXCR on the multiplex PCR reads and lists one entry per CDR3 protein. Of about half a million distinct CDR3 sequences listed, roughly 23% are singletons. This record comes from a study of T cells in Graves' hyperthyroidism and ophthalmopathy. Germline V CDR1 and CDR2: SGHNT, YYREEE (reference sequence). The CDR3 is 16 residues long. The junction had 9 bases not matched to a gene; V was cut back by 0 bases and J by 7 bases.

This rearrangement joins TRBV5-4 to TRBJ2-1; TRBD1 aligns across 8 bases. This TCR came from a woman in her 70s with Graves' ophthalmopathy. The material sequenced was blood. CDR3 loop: CASSLGTPGQENEQFF. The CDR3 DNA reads TGTGCCAGCAGCTTGGGCACACCGGGACAGGAAAATGAGCAGTTCTTC.